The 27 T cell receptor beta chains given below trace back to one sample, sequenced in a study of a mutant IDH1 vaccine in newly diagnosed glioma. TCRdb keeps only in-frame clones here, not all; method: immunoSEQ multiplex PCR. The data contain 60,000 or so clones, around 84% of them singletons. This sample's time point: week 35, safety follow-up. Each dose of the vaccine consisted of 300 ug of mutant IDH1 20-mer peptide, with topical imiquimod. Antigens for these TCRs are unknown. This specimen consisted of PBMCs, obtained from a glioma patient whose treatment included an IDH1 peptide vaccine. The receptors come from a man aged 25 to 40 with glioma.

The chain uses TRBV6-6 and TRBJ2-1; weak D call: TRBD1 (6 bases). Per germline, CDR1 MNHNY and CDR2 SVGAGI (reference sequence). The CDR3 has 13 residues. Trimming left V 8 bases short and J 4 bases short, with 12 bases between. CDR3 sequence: CASSTGRYNEQFF. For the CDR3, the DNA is TGTGCCAGCTCGACAGGTCGGTACAATGAGCAGTTCTTC.

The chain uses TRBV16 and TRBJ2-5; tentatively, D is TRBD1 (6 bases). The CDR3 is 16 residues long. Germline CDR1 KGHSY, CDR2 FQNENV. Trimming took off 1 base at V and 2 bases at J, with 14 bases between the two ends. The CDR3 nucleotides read TGTGCCAGCAGCCAATATCGGCAGGGGAGACAAGAGACCCAGTACTTC. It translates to CASSQYRQGRQETQYF.

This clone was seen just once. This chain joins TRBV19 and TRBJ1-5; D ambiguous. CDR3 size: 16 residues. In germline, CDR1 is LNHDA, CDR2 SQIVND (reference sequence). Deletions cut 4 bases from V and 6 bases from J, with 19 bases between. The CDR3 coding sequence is TGTGCCAGTAGTACCCCGCCTATGGGGTACAGTCAGCCCCAGCATTTT. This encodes CASSTPPMGYSQPQHF. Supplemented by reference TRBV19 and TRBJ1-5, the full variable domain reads DGGITQSPKYLFRKEGQNVTLSCEQNLNHDAMYWYRQDPGQGLRLIYYSQIVNDFQKGDIAEGYSVSREKKESFPLTVTSAQKNPTAFYLCASSTPPMGYSQPQHFGDGTRLSIL.

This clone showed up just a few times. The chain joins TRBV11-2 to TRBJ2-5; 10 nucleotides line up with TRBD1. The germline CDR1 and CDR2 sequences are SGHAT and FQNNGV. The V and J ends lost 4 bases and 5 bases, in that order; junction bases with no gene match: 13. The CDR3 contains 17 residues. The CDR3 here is CASSSPQWDRGGETQYF. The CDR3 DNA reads TGTGCCAGCAGCTCACCGCAATGGGACAGGGGAGGGGAGACCCAGTACTTC.

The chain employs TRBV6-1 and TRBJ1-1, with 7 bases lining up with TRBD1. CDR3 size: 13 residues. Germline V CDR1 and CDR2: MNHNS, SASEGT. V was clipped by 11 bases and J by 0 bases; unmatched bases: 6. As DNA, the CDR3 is TGTGCCGCTAGGACAGGTCTGAACACTGAAGCTTTCTTT. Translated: CAARTGLNTEAFF.

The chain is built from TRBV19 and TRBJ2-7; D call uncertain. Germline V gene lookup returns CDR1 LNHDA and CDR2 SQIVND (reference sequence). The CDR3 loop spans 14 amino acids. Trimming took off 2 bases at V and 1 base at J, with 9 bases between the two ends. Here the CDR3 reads CASSINWGSYEQYF. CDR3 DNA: TGTGCCAGTAGTATAAATTGGGGATCCTACGAGCAGTACTTC.

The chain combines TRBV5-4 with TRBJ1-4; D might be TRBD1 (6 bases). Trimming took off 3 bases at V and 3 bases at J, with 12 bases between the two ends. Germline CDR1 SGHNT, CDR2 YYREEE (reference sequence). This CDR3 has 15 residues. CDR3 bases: TGTGCCAGCAGCTCAAAGGGGGAAGCTAATGAAAAACTGTTTTTT. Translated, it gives CASSSKGEANEKLFF.

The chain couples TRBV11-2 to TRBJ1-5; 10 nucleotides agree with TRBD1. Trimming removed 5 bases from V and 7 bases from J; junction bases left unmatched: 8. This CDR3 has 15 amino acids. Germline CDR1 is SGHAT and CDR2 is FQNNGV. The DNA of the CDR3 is TGTGCCAGCAGCGGAGGGACAGGGGTACGCCAGCCCCAGCATTTT. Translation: CASSGGTGVRQPQHF.

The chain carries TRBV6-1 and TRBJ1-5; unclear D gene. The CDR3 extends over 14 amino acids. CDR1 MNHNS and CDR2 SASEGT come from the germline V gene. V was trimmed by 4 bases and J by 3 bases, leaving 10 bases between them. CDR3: CASSVDTFNQPQHF. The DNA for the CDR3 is TGTGCCAGCAGTGTAGACACGTTCAATCAGCCCCAGCATTTT.

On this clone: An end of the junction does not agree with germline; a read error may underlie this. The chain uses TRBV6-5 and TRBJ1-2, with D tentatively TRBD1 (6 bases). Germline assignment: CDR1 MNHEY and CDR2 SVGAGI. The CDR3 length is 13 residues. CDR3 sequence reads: CASSYSVDRSLAF. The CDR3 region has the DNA TGTGCCAGCAGTTACTCCGTCGACAGGTCTTTGGCCTTC.

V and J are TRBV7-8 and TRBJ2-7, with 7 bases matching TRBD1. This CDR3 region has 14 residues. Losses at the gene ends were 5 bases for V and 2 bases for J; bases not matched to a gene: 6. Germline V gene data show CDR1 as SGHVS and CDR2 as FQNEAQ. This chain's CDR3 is CASSTRDRPYEQYF. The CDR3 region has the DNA TGTGCCAGCAGCACCCGGGACAGACCCTACGAGCAGTACTTC.

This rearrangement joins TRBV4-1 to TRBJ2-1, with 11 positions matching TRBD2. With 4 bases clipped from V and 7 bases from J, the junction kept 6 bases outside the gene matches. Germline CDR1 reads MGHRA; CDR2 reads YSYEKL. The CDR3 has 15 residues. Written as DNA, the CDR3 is TGCGCCAGCAGCCGCCCTAGCGGGGGGAAAAATGAGCAGTTCTTC. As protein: CASSRPSGGKNEQFF.

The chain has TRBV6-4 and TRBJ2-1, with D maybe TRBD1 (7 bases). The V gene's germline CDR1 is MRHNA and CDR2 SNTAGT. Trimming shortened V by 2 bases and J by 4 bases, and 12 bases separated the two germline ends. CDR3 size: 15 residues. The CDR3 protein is CASSDPQGGYNEQFF. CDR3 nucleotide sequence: TGTGCCAGCAGTGACCCCCAGGGGGGATACAATGAGCAGTTCTTC.

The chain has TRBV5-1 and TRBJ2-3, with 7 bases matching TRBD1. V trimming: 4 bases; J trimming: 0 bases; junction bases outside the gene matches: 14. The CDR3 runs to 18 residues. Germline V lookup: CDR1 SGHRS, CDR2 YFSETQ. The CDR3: CASSRQPITTGSTDTQYF. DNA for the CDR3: TGCGCCAGCAGCCGACAACCAATAACGACAGGGAGCACAGATACGCAGTATTTT.

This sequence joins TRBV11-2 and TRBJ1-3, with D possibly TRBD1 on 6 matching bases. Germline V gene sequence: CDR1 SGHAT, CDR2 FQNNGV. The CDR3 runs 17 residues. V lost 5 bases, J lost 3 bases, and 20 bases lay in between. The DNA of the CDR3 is TGTGCCAGCAGCCCACCCTCGGGGGGGCGCTTTGGAAACACCATATATTTT. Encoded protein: CASSPPSGGRFGNTIYF. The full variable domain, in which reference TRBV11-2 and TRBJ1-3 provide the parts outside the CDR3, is EAGVAQSPRYKIIEKRQSVAFWCNPISGHATLYWYQQILGQGPKLLIQFQNNGVVDDSQLPKDRFSAERLKGVDSTLKIQPAKLEDSAVYLCASSPPSGGRFGNTIYFGEGSWLTVV.

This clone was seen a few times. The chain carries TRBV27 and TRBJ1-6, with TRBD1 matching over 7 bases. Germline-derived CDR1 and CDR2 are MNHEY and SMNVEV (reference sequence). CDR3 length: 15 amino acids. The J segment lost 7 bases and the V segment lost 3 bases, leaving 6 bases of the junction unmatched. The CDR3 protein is CASSFLETGNSPLHF. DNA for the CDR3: TGTGCCAGCAGTTTCTTGGAGACAGGGAATTCACCCCTCCACTTT.

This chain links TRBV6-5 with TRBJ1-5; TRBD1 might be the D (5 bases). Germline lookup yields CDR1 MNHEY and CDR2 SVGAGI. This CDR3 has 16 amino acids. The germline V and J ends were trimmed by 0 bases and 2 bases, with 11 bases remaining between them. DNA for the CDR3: TGTGCCAGCAGTTACTCGGGGGTCGATGGCAATCAGCCCCAGCATTTT. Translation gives CASSYSGVDGNQPQHF.

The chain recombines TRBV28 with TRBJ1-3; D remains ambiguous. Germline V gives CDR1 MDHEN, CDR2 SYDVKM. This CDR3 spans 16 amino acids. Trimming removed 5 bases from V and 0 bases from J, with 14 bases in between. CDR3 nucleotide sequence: TGTGCCAGCAGTCCCCCCACGGAAGCCTCTGGAAACACCATATATTTT. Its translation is CASSPPTEASGNTIYF.

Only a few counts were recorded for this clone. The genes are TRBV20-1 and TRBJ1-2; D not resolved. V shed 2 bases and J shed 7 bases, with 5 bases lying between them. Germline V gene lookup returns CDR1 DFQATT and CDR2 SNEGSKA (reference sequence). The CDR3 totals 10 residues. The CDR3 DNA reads TGCAGTGCTAGATCCGGTGGCTACACCTTC. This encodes CSARSGGYTF.

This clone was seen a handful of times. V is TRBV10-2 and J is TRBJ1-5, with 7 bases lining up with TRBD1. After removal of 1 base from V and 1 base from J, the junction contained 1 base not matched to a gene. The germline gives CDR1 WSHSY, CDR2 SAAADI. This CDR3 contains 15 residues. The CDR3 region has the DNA TGCGCCAGCAGTGAGTTGACAGGGAGCAATCAGCCCCAGCATTTT. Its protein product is CASSELTGSNQPQHF.

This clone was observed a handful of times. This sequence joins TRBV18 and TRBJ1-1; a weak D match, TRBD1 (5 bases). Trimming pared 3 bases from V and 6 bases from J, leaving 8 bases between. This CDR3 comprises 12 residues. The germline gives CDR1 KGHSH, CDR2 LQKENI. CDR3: CASSPRQSEAFF. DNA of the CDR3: TGTGCCAGCTCACCGCGACAGTCTGAAGCTTTCTTT.

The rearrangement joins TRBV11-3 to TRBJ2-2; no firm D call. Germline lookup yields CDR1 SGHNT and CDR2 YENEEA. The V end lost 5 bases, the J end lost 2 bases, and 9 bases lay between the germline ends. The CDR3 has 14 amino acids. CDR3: CASSLRRNTGELFF. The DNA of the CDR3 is TGTGCCAGCAGCCTACGCCGAAACACCGGGGAGCTGTTTTTT.

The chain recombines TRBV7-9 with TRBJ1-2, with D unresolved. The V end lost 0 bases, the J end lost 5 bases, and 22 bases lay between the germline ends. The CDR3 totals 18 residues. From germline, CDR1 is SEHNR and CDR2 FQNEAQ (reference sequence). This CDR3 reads CASSLAWTAIATQYGYTF. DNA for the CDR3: TGTGCCAGCAGCTTAGCGTGGACGGCTATTGCTACTCAATATGGCTACACCTTC.

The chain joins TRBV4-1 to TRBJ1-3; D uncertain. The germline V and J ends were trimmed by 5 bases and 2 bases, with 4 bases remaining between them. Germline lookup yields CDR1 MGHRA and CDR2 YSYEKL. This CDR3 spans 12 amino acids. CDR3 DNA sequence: TGCGCCAGCAGCTCAACTGGAAACACCATATATTTT. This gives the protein CASSSTGNTIYF.

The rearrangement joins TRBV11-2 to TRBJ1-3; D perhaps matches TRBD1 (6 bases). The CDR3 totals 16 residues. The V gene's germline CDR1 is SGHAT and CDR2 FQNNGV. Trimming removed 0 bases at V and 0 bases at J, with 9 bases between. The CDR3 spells CASSLDRGRSGNTIYF. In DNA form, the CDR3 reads TGTGCCAGCAGCTTAGATCGGGGGCGCTCTGGAAACACCATATATTTT.

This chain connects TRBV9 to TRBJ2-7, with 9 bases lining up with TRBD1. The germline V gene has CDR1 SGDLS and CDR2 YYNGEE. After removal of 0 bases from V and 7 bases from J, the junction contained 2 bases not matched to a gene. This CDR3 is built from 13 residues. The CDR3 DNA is TGTGCCAGCAGCGTAGGTGACAGGGGGGAGCAGTACTTC. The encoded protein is CASSVGDRGEQYF. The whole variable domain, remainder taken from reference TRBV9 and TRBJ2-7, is DSGVTQTPKHLITATGQRVTLRCSPRSGDLSVYWYQQSLDQGLQFLIQYYNGEERAKGNILERFSAQQFPDLHSELNLSSLELGDSALYFCASSVGDRGEQYFGPGTRLTVT.

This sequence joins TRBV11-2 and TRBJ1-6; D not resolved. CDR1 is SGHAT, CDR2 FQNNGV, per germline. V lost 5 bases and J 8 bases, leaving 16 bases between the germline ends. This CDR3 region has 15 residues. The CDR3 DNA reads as TGTGCCAGCAGCCCCACTTCGGTCGGATATTCACCCCTCCACTTT. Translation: CASSPTSVGYSPLHF. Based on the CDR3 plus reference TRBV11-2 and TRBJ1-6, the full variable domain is EAGVAQSPRYKIIEKRQSVAFWCNPISGHATLYWYQQILGQGPKLLIQFQNNGVVDDSQLPKDRFSAERLKGVDSTLKIQPAKLEDSAVYLCASSPTSVGYSPLHFGNGTRLTVT.